This record concerns one T cell receptor beta chain sequence. The ends lost 3 bases at V and 3 bases at J; junction bases unmatched: 8. This CDR3 region has 16 residues. In germline, CDR1 is SGHVS, CDR2 FNYEAQ. The data are from a study of blood T cell repertoires in COVID-19. Sequenced by immunoSEQ multiplex PCR; TCRdb stores in-frame clones only, minus some. Among under 200,000 clones listed, less than 90% were seen once. The clonotype was recovered from a middle-aged woman with acute or convalescent COVID-19. V gene TRBV7-6 combines with J gene TRBJ1-2; 9 bases align to TRBD1. The sequencing input was peripheral blood. CDR3 nucleotide sequence: TGTGCCAGCAGCTTTTATACCCGGGACAGGGACTATGGCTACACCTTC. It is translated as CASSFYTRDRDYGYTF.